Presented here are 16 T cell receptor beta chains from one specimen sequenced in a study of blood T cell repertoires in COVID-19 (dated by TCRdb to the early 2020s). Preparation of the library involved the immunoSEQ multiplex PCR assay. TCRdb provides this immuneACCESS table in a form limited to in-frame rearrangements. Some clones are lacking; in checked studies, under half of them reflect an unresolved V gene, and why the rest are absent is not known. For this sample there are about 200,000 clones; 85% appear just once. Under 20% of the sample rests with the top ten. The specimen was PBMCs or T cells enriched from blood (not recorded which). The receptor source for this set is a man aged 40-50 years who had recovered from COVID-19.

The chain links TRBV19 to TRBJ2-7; TRBD2 matches 13 bases. The CDR3 runs 15 residues. The V gene's germline CDR1 is LNHDA and CDR2 SQIVND (reference sequence). V dropped 7 bases and J dropped 4; count of bases not matched to a gene: 7. The chain's CDR3 is CASTTGTSGMYEQYF. The DNA for the CDR3 is TGTGCCAGTACCACCGGGACTAGCGGGATGTACGAGCAGTACTTC.

The chain links TRBV14 to TRBJ1-2; no definite D call. Between the trimmed V and J ends, which lost 8 bases and 0 bases, there was a span of 13 bases. Germline V gene sequence: CDR1 SGHDN, CDR2 FVKESK. The CDR3 sequence is 14 residues long. CDR3 protein: CASAGKPANYGYTF. CDR3 DNA sequence: TGTGCCAGCGCGGGGAAGCCGGCTAACTATGGCTACACCTTC.

The gene calls are TRBV3-1 (or the pseudogene TRBV3-2) and TRBJ2-5; 10 positions agree with TRBD2. CDR1 and CDR2 (germline): LGHDT, YNNKEL (reference sequence). V shed 7 bases, J shed 4 bases, and the junction held 18 bases outside the gene matches. CDR3 length: 18 residues. This chain's CDR3 is CASTHGASGRGLAETQYF. CDR3 nucleotide sequence: TGTGCCAGCACCCATGGGGCTAGCGGGAGAGGTTTAGCAGAGACCCAGTACTTC.

This clone was recorded once. This sequence joins TRBV10-3 and TRBJ2-5; no clear D gene. CDR1 is ENHRY and CDR2 is SYGVKD in the germline V gene. Between the trimmed V and J ends, which lost 2 bases and 4 bases, there was a span of 8 bases. The length of the CDR3 is 13 residues. The CDR3 sequence is CAISERVRETQYF. In DNA form, the CDR3 reads TGTGCCATCAGTGAGCGGGTAAGAGAGACCCAGTACTTC.

This chain uses TRBV7-2 with TRBJ2-5, with 11 positions matching TRBD2. Unmatched junction bases numbered 6, after V lost 4 bases and J lost 5 bases. Germline assignment: CDR1 SGHTA and CDR2 FQGNSA. This CDR3 contains 15 residues. CDR3 sequence: CASSSTSGDGETQYF. The CDR3 region has the DNA TGTGCCAGCAGCTCGACTAGCGGGGACGGGGAGACCCAGTACTTC.

The V call is TRBV7-6, the J call TRBJ2-7; a weak D match, TRBD1 (6 bases). CDR1 is SGHVS and CDR2 is FNYEAQ in the germline V gene. This CDR3 comprises 13 residues. Trimming cost V 10 bases and J 6 bases, with 19 bases left between them. This chain's CDR3 is CATTAVTRGEQYF. The CDR3 nucleotides read TGTGCCACCACCGCGGTGACCAGGGGCGAGCAGTACTTC.

V usage is TRBV11-2 and J usage is TRBJ2-7; 9 bases are a match to TRBD2. The CDR3 length is 14 residues. Germline trimming cut 5 bases from V and 4 bases from J; bases unmatched to any gene: 6. Germline V gives CDR1 SGHAT, CDR2 FQNNGV. This CDR3 reads CASSLGTSRYEQYF. The CDR3 DNA is TGTGCCAGCAGCCTTGGGACTAGCAGGTACGAGCAGTACTTC.

This sequence joins TRBV6-5 and TRBJ1-2, with 7 bases identical to TRBD1. CDR1 and CDR2 from the germline V gene are MNHEY and SVGAGI. Trimming removed 6 bases from V and 8 bases from J; junction bases left unmatched: 6. The CDR3 sequence is 12 residues long. CDR3 bases: TGTGCCAGCAGAGGACAGGACGGCGGCTACACCTTC. Translated, it gives CASRGQDGGYTF.

This clone was detected only a few times. This sequence joins TRBV4-3 and TRBJ2-7, with D possibly TRBD2 on 5 matching bases. Germline V lookup: CDR1 LGHNA, CDR2 YSLEER. There are 15 residues in the CDR3. Trimming took off 0 bases at V and 5 bases at J, with 14 bases between the two ends. The CDR3 reads CASSQDWRPKDEQYF. CDR3 sequence (DNA): TGCGCCAGCAGCCAAGATTGGAGGCCCAAGGACGAGCAGTACTTC.

The gene calls are TRBV28 and TRBJ2-7, with 10 bases identical to TRBD1. The germline V gene has CDR1 MDHEN and CDR2 SYDVKM. The CDR3 has 15 amino acids. Trimming at V came to 6 bases and at J to 4 bases, leaving 9 bases not matched to a gene. The CDR3 sequence is CASSLGTGDHYEQYF. For the CDR3, the DNA is TGTGCCAGCAGCCTTGGGACAGGGGACCATTACGAGCAGTACTTC.

The chain recombines TRBV9 with TRBJ2-3; TRBD2 matches at 8 bases. The ends lost 4 bases at V and 2 bases at J; junction bases unmatched: 6. The CDR3 has 15 amino acids. From germline, CDR1 is SGDLS and CDR2 YYNGEE. CDR3 bases: TGTGCCAGCAGCCCTACCGGGAGGGTCACAGATACGCAGTATTTT. Its protein is CASSPTGRVTDTQYF.

Many counts were recorded for this clone. The chain links TRBV18 to TRBJ1-1, with 7 bases aligning to TRBD1. Germline values: CDR1 KGHSH, CDR2 LQKENI. V lost 4 bases, J lost 6 bases, and 5 bases stayed unmatched. This CDR3 has 13 amino acids. The chain's CDR3 is CASSRTGASEAFF. DNA of the CDR3: TGTGCCAGCTCACGAACAGGGGCCTCTGAAGCTTTCTTT.

V is TRBV7-2 and J is TRBJ1-6; weak D call: TRBD1 (5 bases). This CDR3 has 15 amino acids. Germline values: CDR1 SGHTA, CDR2 FQGNSA. Trimming stripped 5 bases from V and 10 bases from J, with 18 bases between. The CDR3 reads CASSPHKGGQSPLHF. For the CDR3, the DNA is TGTGCCAGCAGCCCCCACAAGGGCGGACAATCACCCCTCCACTTT.

The rearrangement joins TRBV10-3 to TRBJ1-1; 8 bases line up with TRBD1. Germline CDR1 and CDR2: ENHRY and SYGVKD. CDR3 size: 13 residues. V shed 6 bases and J 1 base; nucleotides not matched to a gene: 1. The CDR3 sequence is CAIRGTGNTEAFF. For the CDR3, the DNA is TGTGCCATCAGAGGGACAGGGAACACTGAAGCTTTCTTT.

The rearrangement links TRBV21-1 to TRBJ2-7; the tabulated D call, TRBD2, remains unverified against the DNA. TRBV21-1 is listed as a pseudogene. This CDR3 is 20 amino acids long. The CDR3 DNA is TGTGCCAGCAGCAAGCGGGAGATAAAGTTGAAATCGAGCGGCCGCGGCGAGCAGTACTTC. As protein: CASSKREIKLKSSGRGEQYF.

This clone was counted only a few times. V is TRBV11-2 and J is TRBJ2-7, with TRBD2 identical over 9 bases. Germline V gene lookup returns CDR1 SGHAT and CDR2 FQNNGV. V lost 1 base and J lost 6; bases outside the gene matches: 7. The CDR3 extends over 15 amino acids. This CDR3 reads CASSLVVREGSEQYF. Written as DNA, the CDR3 is TGTGCCAGCAGCTTAGTAGTGCGGGAGGGAAGCGAGCAGTACTTC.